This TCR beta chain was captured in a study of T cell responses to AZD1222 COVID-19 vaccine. Study information: Second-dose intervals near 4 or 12 weeks were combined. Findings and limits, study-wide: Researchers report vaccine-associated CD4 TCRs spanning spike, with dominance at 160-218 and 743-854. Just a handful of AZD1222 recipients were seropositive at baseline.

To note about this clone: What it binds is unknown.

CDR1 is SGHRS and CDR2 is YFSETQ in the germline V gene. The V end was cut by 0 bases, the J end by 2 bases, with 11 bases between. The CDR3 covers 15 residues. Assay: immunoSEQ multiplex PCR; the TCRdb copy retains only in-frame clones and omits some. The data hold 140,000 to 150,000 clones, with 80% to 90% observed a single time. This specimen was peripheral blood, taken on day 0 of AZD1222 vaccination. This rearrangement joins TRBV5-1 to TRBJ2-5; D is unclear. The TCR originated in an adult in good health. The CDR3 region is CASSLGAVGQETQYF. The DNA of the CDR3 is TGCGCCAGCAGCTTGGGGGCGGTTGGGCAAGAGACCCAGTACTTC.